This T cell receptor beta chain was obtained from a study of control samples from healthy donors and cancer patients. This clone was detected only a few times. Profiling relied on immunoSEQ multiplex PCR, and the TCRdb table lists in-frame clones only, not all of them. Counted here are about 140,000 clones, over 85% occurring once; the ten biggest clones make up about 11%. The sample consisted of blood. This TCR derives from a man aged 30-40 years in good health.

CDR3: CASRGRGSGGNEQYF. DNA of the CDR3: TGTGCCAGCAGGGGTCGGGGTAGCGGGGGTAACGAGCAGTACTTC. The chain carries TRBV11-2 and TRBJ2-7, with 9 bases identical to TRBD2. The length of the CDR3 is 15 residues. V gave up 6 bases and J gave up 5 bases; unmatched junction bases: 11. Per germline, CDR1 SGHAT and CDR2 FQNNGV.